This T cell receptor beta chain is from a study of beta chain features in type 1 diabetes. Overall study: Patients did not differ from healthy donors in age, gender or cell yield. General study points: The naive, central memory and Treg TCRB repertoires of patients appeared to be more similar to one another than those of healthy donors. Reduced insertions and increased deletions marked VDJ junctions in type 1 diabetes patients. People with Type 1 diabetes carried modestly yet significantly shorter TCRB CDR3s in all four CD4+ subsets.

Reverse transcription of all isolated RNA meant that expressed TCRB transcripts were sequenced. About 3.3 million reads, on average, came from each naive, central memory and regulatory T cell sample. This table comes from immunoSEQ multiplex PCR, and its TCRdb copy is limited to in-frame clones, with some not included. The sample yields roughly 100,000 clones, over 25% seen once. V was clipped by 4 bases and J by 0 bases; unmatched bases: 10. Germline lookup yields CDR1 SGHRS and CDR2 YFSETQ. CDR3 length equals 17 residues. Points on this clone: Its antigen remains unknown.

The sample consisted of central memory CD4+ T cells from blood. The receptor was derived from a woman aged 18-35 years with type 1 diabetes. The rearrangement joins TRBV5-1 to TRBJ1-3; 7 nucleotides agree with TRBD1. The CDR3, as DNA: TGCGCCAGCAGCATAGCATCACAGGGGAGCTCTGGAAACACCATATATTTT. Its protein is CASSIASQGSSGNTIYF.